This T cell receptor (beta chain) was identified during a study of blood T cells in healthy people across ages. Study-wide results and caveats: It was found that TCR beta diversity correlated strongly with the percentage of naive T cells.

It was with a sample-barcoded 5' primer and a J-beta primer mix that a second PCR of about 6 to 11 cycles was run. TCRdb called the 5' RACE reads again in MiXCR, with one record for every CDR3 protein. The sample shows more than 1,000,000 distinct CDR3 sequences, 25% of them seen only once. This clonotype occurred a few times. No antigen is known for it. For every donor, a draw yielded ten milliliters of peripheral blood. The V end was cut by 5 bases, the J end by 7 bases, with 20 bases between. The CDR3 has 14 amino acids. Germline V CDR1 and CDR2: DFQATT, SNEGSKA (reference sequence). The same data also went into a second study, on T cells of mothers and their children. From that second work: Slightly, though not significantly, more overlap was seen in related than in unrelated mother-child pairs.

The genes are TRBV20-1 and TRBJ1-1; tentative D call: TRBD1 (5 bases). The TCR comes from a girl aged 2-10 years in good health. Sequencing input: blood. This chain's CDR3 is CSASAGGLGDEAFF. DNA of the CDR3: TGCAGTGCTTCGGCCGGGGGGTTAGGCGATGAAGCTTTCTTT.